This T cell receptor (beta chain) was identified during a study of blood T cell repertoires in COVID-19. Study at large: The United States, Italy and Spain supplied acute and convalescent COVID-19 samples. The cDNA or gDNA used as material had been derived from T cells, B-cell-depleted T cells, or PBMCs.

From germline, CDR1 is LGHDT and CDR2 YNNKEL (reference sequence). V shed 1 base and J shed 3 bases, with 7 bases lying between them. This CDR3 has 15 amino acids. In the source study's methods: Cell counts per sample came from amplifying reference gene primers. TCRdb keeps only in-frame clones here, not all; method: immunoSEQ multiplex PCR. V and J calls and clone size come straight from that table; D and trimming were deduced from the DNA. The sample holds more than 65,000 clones, around nine tenths seen once. This receptor was obtained from a human donor in a cohort sampled during active COVID-19. Sample: peripheral blood. The chain combines TRBV3-1 (or the pseudogene TRBV3-2) with TRBJ1-6; D is uncertain. In nucleotides, the CDR3 is TGTGCCAGCAGCCAAGGCCGGGGCTATAATTCACCCCTCCACTTT. Protein product: CASSQGRGYNSPLHF.